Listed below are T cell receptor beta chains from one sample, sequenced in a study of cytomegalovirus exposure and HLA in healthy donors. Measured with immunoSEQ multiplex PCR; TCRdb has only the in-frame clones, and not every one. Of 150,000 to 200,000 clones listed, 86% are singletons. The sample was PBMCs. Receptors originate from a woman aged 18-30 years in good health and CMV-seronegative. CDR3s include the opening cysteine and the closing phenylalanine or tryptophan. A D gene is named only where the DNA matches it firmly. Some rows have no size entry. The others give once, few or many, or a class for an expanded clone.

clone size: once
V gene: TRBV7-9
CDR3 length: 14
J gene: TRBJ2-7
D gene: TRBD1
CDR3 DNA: TGTGCCAGCAGCTTCGGGACAGGCTTCTACGAGCAGTACTTC
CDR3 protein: CASSFGTGFYEQYF

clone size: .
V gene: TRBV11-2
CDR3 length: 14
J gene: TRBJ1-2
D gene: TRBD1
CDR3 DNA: TGTGCCAGCAGCATGGACAGGGAGGTTACTGGCTACACCTTC
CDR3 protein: CASSMDREVTGYTF

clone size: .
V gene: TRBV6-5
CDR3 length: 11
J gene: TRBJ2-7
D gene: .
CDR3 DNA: TGTGCCAGCAGTTCGGTCTACGAGCAGTACTTC
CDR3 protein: CASSSVYEQYF

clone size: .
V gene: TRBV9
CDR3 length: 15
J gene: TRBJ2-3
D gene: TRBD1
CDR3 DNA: TGTGCCAGCAGCGCTAGACAGGGGGAGACAGATACGCAGTATTTT
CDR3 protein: CASSARQGETDTQYF

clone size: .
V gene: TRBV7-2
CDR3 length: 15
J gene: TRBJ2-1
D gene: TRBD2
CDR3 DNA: TGTGCCAGCAGCGGACTAGCGGGAACCTACAATGAGCAGTTCTTC
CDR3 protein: CASSGLAGTYNEQFF

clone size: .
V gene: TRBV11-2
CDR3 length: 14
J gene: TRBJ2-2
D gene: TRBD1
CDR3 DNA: TGTGCCAGCAGAGAAACAGGGGGCACCGGGGAGCTGTTTTTT
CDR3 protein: CASRETGGTGELFF

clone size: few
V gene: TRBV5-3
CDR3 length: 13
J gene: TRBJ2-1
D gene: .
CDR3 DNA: TGTGCCAGAAGCTCCAAACAGGGAACTGAGCAGTTCTTC
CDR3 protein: CARSSKQGTEQFF

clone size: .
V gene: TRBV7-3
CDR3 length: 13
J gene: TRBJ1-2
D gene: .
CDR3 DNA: TGTGCCAGCAGCTTAACAGGGGACTATGGCTACACCTTC
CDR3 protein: CASSLTGDYGYTF

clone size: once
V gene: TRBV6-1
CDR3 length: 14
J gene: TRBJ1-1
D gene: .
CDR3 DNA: TGTGCCAGCAGTGAAAGGGGCAGGGGTACTGAAGCTTTCTTT
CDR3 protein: CASSERGRGTEAFF

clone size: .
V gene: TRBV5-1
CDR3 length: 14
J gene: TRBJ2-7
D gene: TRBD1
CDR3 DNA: TGCGCCAGCAGCTCCGGGACAGGGACCTACGAGCAGTACTTC
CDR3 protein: CASSSGTGTYEQYF

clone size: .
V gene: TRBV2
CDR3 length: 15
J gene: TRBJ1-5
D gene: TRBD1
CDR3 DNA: TGTGCCAGCAGTTCTCCGGGACAGGGGAATCAGCCCCAGCATTTT
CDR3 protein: CASSSPGQGNQPQHF

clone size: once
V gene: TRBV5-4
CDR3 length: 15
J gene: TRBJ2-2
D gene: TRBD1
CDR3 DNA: TGTGCCAGCACAAGGACAGGGCAAGGGGGCGGGGAGCTGTTTTTT
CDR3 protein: CASTRTGQGGGELFF

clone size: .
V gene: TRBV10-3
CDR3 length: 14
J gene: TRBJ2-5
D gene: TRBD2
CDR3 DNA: TGTGCCATCAATAGCGGGGGGGCCGGGGAGACCCAGTACTTC
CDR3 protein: CAINSGGAGETQYF

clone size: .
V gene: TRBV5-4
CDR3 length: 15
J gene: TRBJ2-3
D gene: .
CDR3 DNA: TGTGCCAGCAGCTTGGATCGCGGGGTCCCAGATACGCAGTATTTT
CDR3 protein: CASSLDRGVPDTQYF